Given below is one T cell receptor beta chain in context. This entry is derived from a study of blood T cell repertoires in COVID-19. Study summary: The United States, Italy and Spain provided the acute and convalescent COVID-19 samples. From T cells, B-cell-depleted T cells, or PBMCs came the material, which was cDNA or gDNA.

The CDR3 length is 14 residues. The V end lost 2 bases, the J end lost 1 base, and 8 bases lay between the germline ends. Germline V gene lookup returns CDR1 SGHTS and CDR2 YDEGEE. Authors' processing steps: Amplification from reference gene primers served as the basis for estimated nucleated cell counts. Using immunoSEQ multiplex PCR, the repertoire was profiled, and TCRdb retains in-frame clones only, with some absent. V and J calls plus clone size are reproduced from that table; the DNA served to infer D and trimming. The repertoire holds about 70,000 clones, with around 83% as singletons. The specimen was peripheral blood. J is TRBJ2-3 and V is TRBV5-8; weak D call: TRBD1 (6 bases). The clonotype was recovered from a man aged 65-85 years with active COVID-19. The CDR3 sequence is CASSFGGRTDTQYF. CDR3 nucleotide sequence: TGTGCCAGCAGCTTTGGGGGCCGCACAGATACGCAGTATTTT.